These 20 T cell receptor beta chains were all obtained from the same sample, sequenced in a study of cytomegalovirus exposure and HLA in healthy donors. The primer mix had 60 Vbeta and 13 Jbeta primers. The method was immunoSEQ multiplex PCR; TCRdb's version includes in-frame clones alone and lacks a portion of them. The data show about 130,000 clones, with around three quarters seen just once and over 2.5% held by the top ten. The sequencing sample was made of PBMCs. These receptors were taken from a woman in her forties or fifties in good health and CMV-seronegative.

The chain couples TRBV28 to TRBJ1-5; D is perhaps TRBD1 (5 bases). Trimming cost V 8 bases and J 4 bases, with 15 bases left between them. The germline CDR1 and CDR2 sequences are MDHEN and SYDVKM. This CDR3 spans 14 amino acids. CDR3 amino acids: CASSDIFGNQPQHF. The DNA of the CDR3 is TGTGCCAGCTCGGACATTTTTGGGAATCAGCCCCAGCATTTT.

V and J are TRBV28 and TRBJ2-7; TRBD1 matches 7 bases. Germline V gene sequence: CDR1 MDHEN, CDR2 SYDVKM. The CDR3 is 15 residues long. V lost 6 bases, J lost 0 bases, and 8 bases stayed unmatched. The CDR3 region is CASSETGQSSYEQYF. CDR3 in DNA: TGTGCCAGCAGCGAAACGGGACAGTCCTCCTACGAGCAGTACTTC.

The DNA of the CDR3 is TGTGCCAGCAGGACCGGGACTCTTGATTCACCCCTCCACTTT. This translates into CASRTGTLDSPLHF. The chain has TRBV6-1 and TRBJ1-6; D is possibly TRBD1 (5 bases). The CDR3 totals 14 residues. Trimming cost V 6 bases and J 8 bases, with 14 bases left between them. Germline V CDR1 and CDR2: MNHNS, SASEGT.

J is TRBJ2-5 and V is TRBV30; 7 bases agree with TRBD2. The CDR3 has 15 amino acids. V shed 0 bases and J 11 bases; nucleotides not matched to a gene: 15. CDR1 GTSNPN and CDR2 SVGIG come from the germline V gene (reference sequence). CDR3 bases: TGTGCCTGGAGTGTTGAGTGGGCGGGAGCTGGGGAGCAGTACTTC. It codes for CAWSVEWAGAGEQYF.

This chain joins TRBV19 and TRBJ2-5, with D maybe TRBD1 (5 bases). CDR1 and CDR2 from the germline V gene are LNHDA and SQIVND (reference sequence). V dropped 1 base and J dropped 5 bases, with 14 bases sitting between them. This CDR3 contains 15 residues. CDR3 bases: TGTGCCAGTAGTATAGTCGACAGTGTAGGGGAGACCCAGTACTTC. Translation gives CASSIVDSVGETQYF.

The CDR3 sequence is CASSLVLAGGGEQFF. Written as DNA, the CDR3 is TGTGCCAGCAGCTTAGTACTAGCGGGAGGTGGTGAGCAGTTCTTC. The rearrangement joins TRBV7-2 to TRBJ2-1; 12 nucleotides agree with TRBD2. The germline V gene has CDR1 SGHTA and CDR2 FQGNSA. Trimming removed 1 base from V and 9 bases from J; junction bases left unmatched: 4. The CDR3 extends over 15 amino acids.

The DNA for the CDR3 is TGTGCCAGCAGCTTCTACAGGGTGGCGAACACTGAAGCTTTCTTT. It translates to CASSFYRVANTEAFF. The chain couples TRBV7-3 to TRBJ1-1; possibly TRBD1 for D (6 bases). V was trimmed by 3 bases and J by 1 base, leaving 12 bases between them. CDR1 and CDR2 (germline): SGHTA, FQGTGA. The CDR3 has 15 amino acids.

The rearrangement uses TRBV7-2 and TRBJ2-2, with a weak D call TRBD1 (6 bases). Per the germline V gene, CDR1 is SGHTA and CDR2 is FQGNSA. CDR3 length: 16 residues. Trimming shortened V by 10 bases and J by 1 base, and 19 bases separated the two germline ends. CDR3 protein: CANSLGANLNTGELFF. CDR3 nucleotides: TGTGCCAACTCACTGGGGGCTAACCTGAACACCGGGGAGCTGTTTTTT.

V is TRBV28 and J is TRBJ2-2, with 7 nucleotides matching TRBD2. CDR3 length: 14 residues. The trim removed 3 bases at V and 5 bases at J, leaving 3 bases unmatched. Germline assignment: CDR1 MDHEN and CDR2 SYDVKM. CDR3 coding DNA: TGTGCCAGCAGTTTGCCCGGGGGGACCGGGGAGCTGTTTTTT. Its protein is CASSLPGGTGELFF.

The chain combines TRBV19 with TRBJ2-5; possible D gene TRBD2, 5 bases. The germline V gene encodes CDR1 LNHDA and CDR2 SQIVND (reference sequence). The length of the CDR3 is 13 residues. V lost 6 bases, J lost 0 bases, and 8 bases lay in between. Written as DNA, the CDR3 is TGTGCCAGTAGGGGAGTGGACCAAGAGACCCAGTACTTC. It is translated as CASRGVDQETQYF. Based on the CDR3 plus reference TRBV19 and TRBJ2-5, the full variable domain is DGGITQSPKYLFRKEGQNVTLSCEQNLNHDAMYWYRQDPGQGLRLIYYSQIVNDFQKGDIAEGYSVSREKKESFPLTVTSAQKNPTAFYLCASRGVDQETQYFGPGTRLLVL.

V and J are TRBV7-6 and TRBJ2-1, with D hard to call. This CDR3 has 13 residues. V gave up 5 bases and J gave up 6 bases, with 11 bases separating them. Germline assignment: CDR1 SGHVS and CDR2 FNYEAQ. CDR3 in DNA: TGTGCCAGCAGCCAACTAATTGGCAATGAGCAGTTCTTC. Encoded protein: CASSQLIGNEQFF. Combining the CDR3 with reference TRBV7-6 and TRBJ2-1 gives the whole variable domain GAGVSQSPRYKVTKRGQDVALRCDPISGHVSLYWYRQALGQGPEFLTYFNYEAQQDKSGLPNDRFSAERPEGSISTLTIQRTEQRDSAMYRCASSQLIGNEQFFGPGTRLTVL.

The chain links TRBV28 to TRBJ2-2; 8 nucleotides line up with TRBD1. Trimming removed 2 bases from V and 3 bases from J; junction bases left unmatched: 14. This CDR3 spans 19 amino acids. Germline loops: CDR1 MDHEN, CDR2 SYDVKM. The CDR3 sequence is CASSLMGQGAGGDTGELFF. CDR3 nucleotides: TGTGCCAGCAGTTTAATGGGCCAGGGGGCAGGTGGCGACACCGGGGAGCTGTTTTTT. The variable domain in full, completed from reference TRBV28 and TRBJ2-2, reads DVKVTQSSRYLVKRTGEKVFLECVQDMDHENMFWYRQDPGLGLRLIYFSYDVKMKEKGDIPEGYSVSREKKERFSLILESASTNQTSMYLCASSLMGQGAGGDTGELFFGEGSRLTVL.

The chain recombines TRBV7-3 with TRBJ2-5; 7 positions agree with TRBD2. The CDR3 covers 15 residues. V trimming: 2 bases; J trimming: 5 bases; junction bases outside the gene matches: 8. The germline CDR1 and CDR2 sequences are SGHTA and FQGTGA. The CDR3: CASSLGGGEDETQYF. The CDR3 nucleotides read TGTGCCAGCAGCTTAGGGGGGGGAGAGGATGAGACCCAGTACTTC.

The sample holds a few counts of this clone. The rearrangement joins TRBV27 to TRBJ2-2; D unclear. V gave up 5 bases and J gave up 0 bases, with 7 bases separating them. The germline V gene has CDR1 MNHEY and CDR2 SMNVEV (reference sequence). CDR3 size: 14 residues. DNA of the CDR3: TGTGCCAGCAGTCTCGGTACGAACACCGGGGAGCTGTTTTTT. Amino acid sequence: CASSLGTNTGELFF.

The chain recombines TRBV5-6 with TRBJ2-7; 7 bases agree with TRBD2. The CDR3 has 15 residues. After removal of 3 bases from V and 5 bases from J, the junction contained 11 bases not matched to a gene. Looked up from germline, CDR1 is SGHDT and CDR2 is YYEEEE. CDR3 sequence (DNA): TGTGCCAGCAGCTGGTATCGGGGGGAAGGGCACGAGCAGTACTTC. This encodes CASSWYRGEGHEQYF.

This clone was observed a few times. The rearrangement uses TRBV7-2 and TRBJ2-2, with TRBD1 matching over 8 bases. V trimming: 5 bases; J trimming: 6 bases; junction bases outside the gene matches: 11. The CDR3 runs to 16 residues. Per germline, CDR1 SGHTA and CDR2 FQGNSA. CDR3 coding DNA: TGTGCCAGCAGCCCAAGGACAGGGTTAGAGGCCGGGGAGCTGTTTTTT. It specifies CASSPRTGLEAGELFF.

In its sample, this clone was seen a few times. The chain employs TRBV7-8 and TRBJ2-5; TRBD1 matches 9 bases. The CDR3 totals 17 residues. The V gene end was trimmed by 1 base and the J gene end by 2 bases; junction bases not matched to a gene: 8. Per germline, CDR1 SGHVS and CDR2 FQNEAQ. The CDR3 protein is CASSLDRTGATQETQYF. CDR3 coding DNA: TGTGCCAGCAGCTTAGACAGGACAGGGGCTACTCAAGAGACCCAGTACTTC.

J is TRBJ2-1 and V is TRBV14; D possibly corresponds to TRBD1 (5 bases). The V end lost 2 bases, the J end lost 7 bases, and 15 bases lay between the germline ends. Per germline, CDR1 SGHDN and CDR2 FVKESK. The CDR3 has 15 residues. CDR3 DNA: TGTGCCAGCAGCCAATTTATGGGGCGTAGGAATGAGCAGTTCTTC. The encoded protein is CASSQFMGRRNEQFF.

CDR3 sequence (DNA): TGTGCCAGCAGCTCCTCCGGGACAGTTAACTATGGCTACACCTTC. It codes for CASSSSGTVNYGYTF. This rearrangement joins TRBV13 to TRBJ1-2; 7 bases are a match to TRBD1. V lost 4 bases and J lost 1; bases outside the gene matches: 6. This CDR3 has 15 residues. Germline V lookup: CDR1 PRHDT, CDR2 FYEKMQ (reference sequence).

The chain couples TRBV6-6 to TRBJ1-5; 7 positions agree with TRBD1. Trimming removed 11 bases from V and 3 bases from J; junction bases left unmatched: 10. The CDR3 is made up of 14 amino acids. Germline CDR1 is MNHNY and CDR2 is SVGAGI (reference sequence). The CDR3 DNA sequence: TGTGCCGGGGGGCATGGGACAGACAATCAGCCCCAGCATTTT. Its translation: CAGGHGTDNQPQHF.